A selection of T cell receptor beta chains follows, all from one sample in a study of cytomegalovirus exposure and HLA in healthy donors. Clones were sequenced by immunoSEQ multiplex PCR, and TCRdb holds only the in-frame ones, with some missing. The sample includes more than 150,000 clones, around 80% of them seen just once. The specimen sequenced was PBMCs. These TCRs come from a woman between 25 and 40 years old in good health and CMV-seronegative. Both conserved end residues are part of each CDR3. Size is stated for part of the rows, as once, few or many counts, or as a class when the clone is expanded.

clone_size j_call v_call cdr3_aa
NA TRBJ1-5 TRBV19 CASSTSTGSHQPQHF
NA TRBJ1-2 TRBV27 CASSFTGTNYGYTF
NA TRBJ2-2 TRBV6-7 CASSYPPQRENTGELFF
NA TRBJ2-6 TRBV15 CATSSALASLSSGANVLTF
NA TRBJ1-4 TRBV6-1 CASSDRVVATTNEKLFF
NA TRBJ2-2 TRBV7-2 CASSRSGSSNTGELFF
NA TRBJ2-2 TRBV7-2 CASGLMGGGRTGELFF
NA NA TRBV18 CASSLTGTLTSYEQYF
NA TRBJ1-2 TRBV2 CASTPIANYGYTF
NA TRBJ2-1 TRBV11-2 CASSILAGGGWGQFF
NA TRBJ2-5 TRBV20-1 CSARESETQYF
NA TRBJ1-6 TRBV6-5 CASSSDYNSPLHF
NA TRBJ2-7 TRBV18 CASSPHASYEQYF
NA TRBJ1-3 TRBV4-3 CASSQDTRDFSGNTIYF
NA TRBJ1-1 TRBV7-2 CASSPNPSGAFF
once TRBJ1-4 TRBV5-1 CASSLGGAPEKLFF
NA TRBJ1-2 TRBV2 CASSVVDGYTF